These T cell receptor beta chains were read from a single sample in a study of shared clonotypes between healthy human individuals. Clones were sequenced by immunoSEQ multiplex PCR, and TCRdb holds only the in-frame ones, with some missing. The sample carries just over 2,000,000 clones, around 96% recorded once. Material for sequencing was naive CD8+ T cells sorted from blood. The receptors here all came from a man younger than 35 in good health. Both conserved end residues are part of each CDR3. The D gene is left open where the match is weak. Only part of the rows carry a size: once, few, many, or a class if the clone is expanded.

cdr3_aa | cdr3_nt | j_call | clone_size | d_call | v_call
CASSFVSATGEQFF | TGTGCCAGCAGCTTTGTTAGCGCGACGGGTGAGCAGTTCTTC | TRBJ2-1 | . | . | TRBV5-6
CASSLSGTGMHEQYF | TGTGCCAGCAGTTTATCCGGGACAGGGATGCACGAGCAGTACTTC | TRBJ2-7 | . | TRBD1 | TRBV27
CASSYSWQGGQFF | TGTGCCAGCAGTTACTCGTGGCAGGGTGGGCAGTTCTTC | TRBJ2-1 | . | . | TRBV6-6
CASSLGTAEAFF | TGTGCCAGCAGTCTCGGGACAGCAGAAGCTTTCTTT | TRBJ1-1 | few | TRBD1 | TRBV4-2
CASSEFGTGEKLFF | TGTGCCAGCAGTGAATTCGGGACAGGTGAAAAACTGTTTTTT | TRBJ1-4 | . | TRBD1 | TRBV6-1
CASSADRGSVNEQFF | TGTGCCAGCAGCGCTGACAGGGGCAGCGTCAATGAGCAGTTCTTC | TRBJ2-1 | . | TRBD1 | TRBV11-2
CASSFVSSTDTQYF | TGTGCCAGCAGCTTTGTTAGCAGTACAGATACGCAGTATTTT | TRBJ2-3 | . | . | TRBV7-2
CASSGGTANTEAFF | TGCGCCAGCAGCGGAGGGACGGCGAACACTGAAGCTTTCTTT | TRBJ1-1 | . | . | TRBV10-1
CASSDRLGYEQYF | TGTGCCAGCAGTGATAGACTTGGTTACGAGCAGTACTTC | TRBJ2-7 | once | . | TRBV6-1
CASSQAGGNEQFF | TGCGCCAGCAGCCAAGCGGGGGGCAATGAGCAGTTCTTC | TRBJ2-1 | . | TRBD2 | TRBV4-1
CAWEDRAEGNSPLHF | TGTGCCTGGGAGGACAGGGCGGAAGGCAATTCACCCCTCCACTTT | TRBJ1-6 | . | TRBD1 | TRBV30
CASRNTYYEQYF | TGTGCCAGCAGGAACACTTACTACGAGCAGTACTTC | TRBJ2-7 | . | . | TRBV27
CASSRITGLAGDNEQFF | TGCGCCAGCAGCCGGATAACGGGACTAGCGGGGGACAATGAGCAGTTCTTC | TRBJ2-1 | . | TRBD2 | TRBV4-3
CAISAGEDTIYF | TGTGCCATCAGTGCGGGGGAAGACACCATATATTTT | TRBJ1-3 | once | . | TRBV10-3
CASGLSPGDGYTF | TGTGCTAGTGGTTTGTCCCCGGGAGATGGCTACACCTTC | TRBJ1-2 | . | . | TRBV12-5
CASSEFVFQETQYF | TGTGCCAGCAGTGAATTTGTGTTTCAAGAGACCCAGTACTTC | TRBJ2-5 | . | . | TRBV6-1
CASTPGGEWGTEAFF | TGTGCCAGCACCCCAGGAGGGGAGTGGGGCACTGAAGCTTTCTTT | TRBJ1-1 | . | . | TRBV28
CASSLTWEPGDEQFF | TGTGCCAGCAGTTTAACGTGGGAACCAGGGGATGAGCAGTTCTTC | TRBJ2-1 | once | . | TRBV27
CASSAGTSPWGDQYF | TGTGCCAGCAGCGCCGGGACTAGTCCATGGGGGGACCAGTACTTC | TRBJ2-5 | once | TRBD2 | TRBV7-9
CASSQGRGGSYNEQFF | TGCGCCAGCAGCCAAGGGCGGGGGGGTTCCTACAATGAGCAGTTCTTC | TRBJ2-1 | . | TRBD2 | TRBV4-1
CAWNPGLAGSGEQFF | TGTGCCTGGAACCCGGGGCTAGCGGGCAGTGGGGAGCAGTTCTTC | TRBJ2-1 | . | TRBD2 | TRBV30
CASSLLAGGPRNEQFF | TGTGCCAGCAGCTTACTCGCGGGGGGGCCACGGAATGAGCAGTTCTTC | TRBJ2-1 | . | TRBD2 | TRBV7-9
CASSYQREVRGTDTQYF | TGTGCCAGCAGCTACCAGCGGGAGGTTAGGGGCACAGATACGCAGTATTTT | TRBJ2-3 | . | TRBD2 | TRBV7-2
CASSFPPGAFF | TGTGCCAGCAGTTTCCCCCCAGGGGCTTTCTTT | TRBJ1-1 | once | . | TRBV28
CASSSGLADYEQYF | TGTGCCAGCAGCTCTGGACTAGCGGACTACGAGCAGTACTTC | TRBJ2-7 | . | TRBD2 | TRBV5-6
CASSLSSFDEQYF | TGTGCCAGCAGCTTATCGAGTTTCGACGAGCAGTACTTC | TRBJ2-7 | . | . | TRBV5-8
CASSLASTELFF | TGTGCCAGCAGCTTAGCGTCCACGGAGCTGTTTTTT | TRBJ2-2 | . | . | TRBV7-6
CASGSTGLAGGEQETQYF | TGTGCTAGTGGTTCGACCGGACTAGCGGGAGGCGAGCAAGAGACCCAGTACTTC | TRBJ2-5 | . | TRBD2 | TRBV12-5
CASRLSAGTKGEQFF | TGTGCCAGCAGACTCTCGGCGGGGACGAAGGGTGAGCAGTTCTTC | TRBJ2-1 | . | . | TRBV27
CASSGNTIYF | TGTGCCAGCTCCGGAAACACCATATATTTT | TRBJ1-3 | . | . | TRBV28
CASSSTLQDEQFF | TGTGCCAGCAGCTCGACCCTCCAGGACGAGCAGTTCTTC | TRBJ2-1 | . | . | TRBV7-8
CASSAGQSYEQYF | TGTGCCAGCAGCGCGGGACAGTCCTACGAGCAGTACTTC | TRBJ2-7 | . | TRBD1 | TRBV9
CSVDQGRGGADTQYF | TGCAGCGTTGATCAGGGCAGGGGAGGGGCAGATACGCAGTATTTT | TRBJ2-3 | . | . | TRBV29-1
CASTPSDRGFSYEQYF | TGTGCCAGCACCCCATCGGACAGGGGATTCTCCTACGAGCAGTACTTC | TRBJ2-7 | . | TRBD1 | TRBV5-6
CASSAGTPAFF | TGTGCCAGTAGTGCCGGGACACCAGCTTTCTTT | TRBJ1-1 | . | . | TRBV19
CASSLGQGPTVQYF | TGTGCCAGCAGTCTAGGACAGGGGCCGACGGTGCAGTACTTC | TRBJ2-7 | . | TRBD1 | TRBV5-6
CASSGWDRVGNGYTF | TGTGCCAGCAGTGGGTGGGACAGGGTCGGTAATGGCTACACCTTC | TRBJ1-2 | . | TRBD1 | TRBV2
CASSALLTEGYTF | TGCGCCAGCAGCGCCTTACTAACCGAGGGCTACACCTTC | TRBJ1-2 | . | . | TRBV5-1
CASSARTEEAQYF | TGTGCCAGCAGCGCCCGGACCGAGGAGGCCCAGTACTTC | TRBJ2-5 | . | . | TRBV7-9
CASSLRLAGAKETQYF | TGTGCCAGCAGCCTACGACTAGCGGGGGCGAAAGAGACCCAGTACTTC | TRBJ2-5 | . | TRBD2 | TRBV13
CASSETRDRNTDTQYF | TGTGCCAGCAGTGAAACCCGGGACAGAAACACAGATACGCAGTATTTT | TRBJ2-3 | . | TRBD1 | TRBV2
CASSIGGRNSPLHF | TGTGCCAGTAGTATAGGAGGGCGAAATTCACCCCTCCACTTT | TRBJ1-6 | . | . | TRBV19
CASSPGGSHEQFF | TGTGCCAGCAGCCCTGGGGGAAGTCATGAGCAGTTCTTC | TRBJ2-1 | . | . | TRBV11-2